Listed here are 9 T cell receptor beta chains from one sample, sequenced in a study of control samples from healthy donors and cancer patients. Libraries were prepared by immunoSEQ multiplex PCR; TCRdb keeps only in-frame clonotypes and omits some of them. The sample has tens of thousands of clones; about four fifths are singletons. Sequencing used PBMCs. Source of these receptors: a man between 65 and 79 years old with lung cancer.

The rearrangement joins TRBV4-1 to TRBJ2-1, with 9 bases lining up with TRBD2. The CDR3 is made up of 15 amino acids. J lost 10 bases, V lost 1 base, and 8 bases had no gene match. The germline CDR1 and CDR2 sequences are MGHRA and YSYEKL. The CDR3 DNA is TGCGCCAGCAGCCAAGGCGAGCGGGGGGTGGGGGAGCAGTTCTTC. Protein product: CASSQGERGVGEQFF.

This clone was detected a few times. CDR3 protein: CATSETRNTEAFF. CDR3 DNA sequence: TGCGCCACCAGCGAGACAAGGAACACTGAAGCTTTCTTT. The chain joins TRBV10-1 to TRBJ1-1; D is uncertain. Germline CDR1 and CDR2: WNHNN and SYGVQD (reference sequence). The V gene lost 10 bases and the J gene lost 1 base, with 13 bases spanning the gap. The CDR3 sequence is 13 residues long.

V and J are TRBV3-1 (or the pseudogene TRBV3-2) and TRBJ2-6; tentatively, D is TRBD1 (6 bases). The V gene's germline CDR1 is LGHDT and CDR2 YNNKEL (reference sequence). V was clipped by 4 bases and J by 4 bases, with 20 bases between them. The CDR3 loop spans 18 amino acids. CDR3 nucleotides: TGTGCCAGCAGCCCCTTAGGGACACTCAGTTCGGGGGCCAACGTCCTGACTTTC. Translation gives CASSPLGTLSSGANVLTF.

The gene calls are TRBV5-6 and TRBJ1-3; TRBD1 matches at 7 bases. This CDR3 has 14 amino acids. Unmatched junction bases numbered 5, after V lost 4 bases and J lost 4 bases. Germline V lookup: CDR1 SGHDT, CDR2 YYEEEE. DNA for the CDR3: TGTGCCAGCAGCAAGGACAGGCTGGGAAACACCATATATTTT. Translating it yields CASSKDRLGNTIYF.

The CDR3 sequence is CASSYIGQSYGYTF. CDR3 in DNA: TGTGCCAGCAGCTATATTGGACAGTCCTACGGCTACACCTTC. The gene calls are TRBV7-2 and TRBJ1-2; D perhaps matches TRBD1 (6 bases). Germline CDR1 reads SGHTA; CDR2 reads FQGNSA. CDR3 length: 14 amino acids. Between the trimmed V and J ends, which lost 4 bases and 8 bases, there was a span of 17 bases. Looking up the rest from reference TRBV7-2 and TRBJ1-2 gives the full variable domain: GAGVSQSPSNKVTEKGKDVELRCDPISGHTALYWYRQSLGQGLEFLIYFQGNSAPDKSGLPSDRFSAERTGGSVSTLTIQRTQQEDSAVYLCASSYIGQSYGYTFGSGTRLTVV.

The chain is built from TRBV6-5 and TRBJ1-5; TRBD1 matches 9 bases. After removal of 6 bases from V and 4 bases from J, the junction contained 7 bases not matched to a gene. This CDR3 has 15 amino acids. Germline loops: CDR1 MNHEY, CDR2 SVGAGI. The CDR3 DNA reads TGTGCCAGCAGCCCCACAGGGGGCGGTAATCAGCCCCAGCATTTT. It yields the protein CASSPTGGGNQPQHF.

With regard to this clone: One end of the junction fails to match germline, which may point to a read error. The rearrangement uses TRBV9 and TRBJ2-2; possibly TRBD1 or TRBD2 for D (5 bases each). CDR1 is SGDLS and CDR2 is YYNGEE in the germline V gene. CDR3 length equals 14 residues. The CDR3 DNA follows: TGTGCCAGCAACGTAGGGACCTACACCGGGGAGCTGTTTTTT. Translated, it gives CASNVGTYTGELFF.

The CDR3 nucleotides read TGTGCCAGCAGTGAATGGGCAGGTGGGAAGTACTTC. Translated, it gives CASSEWAGGKYF. The genes are TRBV2 and TRBJ2-7; D is undetermined. Germline V gives CDR1 SNHLY, CDR2 FYNNEI. V was shortened by 2 bases and J by 11 bases, with 13 bases between the two germline ends. CDR3 size: 12 residues. The whole variable domain, remainder taken from reference TRBV2 and TRBJ2-7, is EPEVTQTPSHQVTQMGQEVILRCVPISNHLYFYWYRQILGQKVEFLVSFYNNEISEKSEIFDDQFSVERPDGSNFTLKIRSTKLEDSAMYFCASSEWAGGKYFGPGTRLTVT.

This clone was observed a handful of times. V and J are TRBV30 and TRBJ1-5, with a weak D call TRBD1 (5 bases). The germline V gene encodes CDR1 GTSNPN and CDR2 SVGIG (reference sequence). V gave up 6 bases and J gave up 3 bases, with 18 bases separating them. CDR3 length: 15 residues. CDR3 coding DNA: TGTGCCTGTAATCCAGGTGGGGGGAACAATCAGCCCCAGCATTTT. Protein product: CACNPGGGNNQPQHF.